This TCR beta chain was sequenced in a study of T cell responses to AZD1222 COVID-19 vaccine. Study outcomes and limitations: Repertoire sampling happened only post peak T cell response. Clonal diversity was possibly underestimated, and the donors were mostly white British, with more females. Spike-specific TCR breadth and depth went up after people got two AZD1222 doses.

The method was immunoSEQ multiplex PCR; TCRdb's version includes in-frame clones alone and lacks a portion of them. In the table there are approximately 160,000 clones, about nine tenths of which are singletons. This clone was picked up a small number of times. Antigen: not known. Germline assignment: CDR1 MDHEN and CDR2 SYDVKM. The length of the CDR3 is 14 residues. Trimming cost V 8 bases and J 4 bases; bases outside gene matches: 8. The chain joins TRBV28 to TRBJ2-7; 10 bases are a match to TRBD1. The source material was peripheral blood, sampled on day 0 of AZD1222 vaccination. This clonotype was obtained from an adult in good health. The CDR3 DNA sequence: TGTGCCAGCGAAGACAGGGGGCAGGGGTACGAGCAGTACTTC. Translated, it gives CASEDRGQGYEQYF.